The T cell receptor beta chain under discussion was sequenced for a study of identical twins. Whole-study results and caveats: Donors were not followed over many years; analysis was cross-sectional. Compared with models, monozygotic twins showed more out-of-frame TCR alpha sharing.

The cDNA had a unique molecular identifier and a template-switch universal primer site. TCRdb reanalysed the 5' RACE reads using MiXCR and keeps one entry per CDR3 protein. The table lists 260,000 or so distinct CDR3 sequences, approximately 6.8% of them singletons. Notes on this clonotype: What it binds is unknown.

Germline lookup yields CDR1 SGHTA and CDR2 FQGNSA. Trimming removed 4 bases at V and 5 bases at J, with 12 bases between. The CDR3 consists of 14 residues. The same specimen was also included in a second study, on yellow fever vaccine responses in identical twins.

Sequenced input: CD8+ T cells sorted from blood. The origin of this receptor is a woman aged 18 to 35 in good health. This chain connects TRBV7-2 to TRBJ2-1; no reliable D call. CDR3: CASSSGDFNNEQFF. DNA for the CDR3: TGTGCCAGCAGCTCTGGGGATTTTAACAATGAGCAGTTCTTC.